This T cell receptor beta chain originates from a study of blood T cell repertoires in COVID-19. Study summary: Spain, Italy and the United States supplied samples that represented acute and convalescent COVID-19.

Deletions cut 2 bases from V and 0 bases from J, with 8 bases between. Germline-derived CDR1 and CDR2 are MNHEY and SVGAGI. The CDR3 totals 15 residues. As originally analysed: Estimation of nucleated cell counts relied on the amplification of reference gene primers. TCRdb's copy holds only in-frame clones and misses some; the assay was immunoSEQ multiplex PCR. That table supplies the V and J calls and clone size; D and trimming were determined from the DNA. The data show over 35,000 clones, with roughly 73% seen just once and 33% held by the top ten. Sample: peripheral blood. The sequence came from a man aged 55 to 70 with acute or convalescent COVID-19. This chain uses TRBV6-5 with TRBJ2-4; D may be TRBD2 (6 bases). CDR3 sequence reads: CASSYGGLAKNIQYF. CDR3 coding DNA: TGTGCCAGCAGTTACGGAGGGTTAGCCAAAAACATTCAGTACTTC.